Below, 3 T cell receptor beta chains from the same sample are listed, as sequenced in a study of early T cells in non-severe SARS-CoV-2 infection. Each CDR3 protein gets one entry after TCRdb re-called the 5' RACE reads with MiXCR. Of about 69,000 distinct CDR3 sequences in the sample, roughly 9.5% were seen once. Sequencing was done on a sample of whole blood. The receptor set was obtained from an adult who was a healthcare worker with PCR-confirmed SARS-CoV-2 infection or an uninfected control (not recorded which).

CDR3 sequence (DNA): TGTGCCAGCAGCTCCCGGACCTACGAGCAGTACTTC. As protein: CASSSRTYEQYF. The chain uses TRBV5-5 and TRBJ2-7; D is undetermined. CDR1 and CDR2 (germline): SGHKS, YYEKEE (reference sequence). V was shortened by 3 bases and J by 2 bases, with 6 bases between the two germline ends. The CDR3 has 12 residues.

The sample holds many counts of this clonotype. This chain joins TRBV6-4 and TRBJ2-7, with 10 bases identical to TRBD2. J gave up 0 bases and V 6 bases, and 5 bases lay outside the gene matches. The CDR3 totals 15 residues. Germline assignment: CDR1 MRHNA and CDR2 SNTAGT. This CDR3 reads CASSGTSASSYEQYF. Here the CDR3 DNA reads TGTGCCAGCAGCGGGACTAGCGCTAGCTCCTACGAGCAGTACTTC.

Many counts were recorded for this clonotype. The chain couples TRBV7-3 to TRBJ2-3, with a tentative D call TRBD2 (5 bases). V gave up 4 bases and J gave up 2 bases, with 10 bases separating them. CDR3 size: 14 residues. CDR1 and CDR2 (germline): SGHTA, FQGTGA. The CDR3: CASSSGGLTDTQYF. The CDR3 DNA is TGTGCCAGCAGCTCAGGCGGGCTCACAGATACGCAGTATTTT.